This T cell receptor (beta chain) comes out of a study of cytomegalovirus exposure and HLA in healthy donors (dated by TCRdb to 2016 to 2017). At the level of the whole study: An earlier analysis of several hundred of the donors reported approximately 300 Gb of sequence data and around 120 million unique TCR beta sequences from some 180 million T cells. Approximately 310 gigabases of sequencing data and tens of millions of unique TCR sequences were included in an early release covering about 620 HLA-typed donors. Among the roughly 400 genotyped donors, around 79% belonged to the genetic ancestry cluster associated with self-reported Caucasian donors. The aim of the study was to test whether cataloging public T cell receptors could identify signatures of past pathogen exposure. The study used immunosequencing to profile the T cell repertoires of 666 subjects and linked those repertoires to cytomegalovirus serostatus. Along with the approximately 700-subject first cohort, a separate validation cohort of over a hundred different subjects was used. To predict cytomegalovirus infection status, the study brought together high-throughput TCR immunosequencing, statistical association of individual TCRs with disease status, and machine learning. To study patterns of TCR occurrence, a later analysis re-analyzed previously published TCR beta repertoires from 666 donors and added high-resolution HLA genotyping. Rather than using new phenotypic data, the later analysis identified candidate immune exposures from TCR beta sequences and from how often those sequences occurred across donors. To decide whether each TCR beta V gene segment behaved as functional or pseudogenic, an earlier analysis of some 570 of the donors relied on high-throughput TCR beta sequencing. Alongside the repertoire data, information on donor age, sex, ethnicity and CMV serostatus was compiled. Genome-wide SNP genotypes for about three fifths of the roughly 670 donors were used in a later genetic analysis, which treated that subset as a discovery cohort. Every repertoire in the discovery cohort had been generated on one and the same sequencing platform. Both class I and class II loci were covered by HLA typing, at four-digit resolution. Typing coverage differed by locus: A, B, C, DRB1 and DQB1 were typed in roughly 620-630 donors, DQA1 in about 560, DPA1 in around 600, and DPB1 in 400 to 490. Roughly 5 DR-DQ haplotypes were handled as single units for association and clustering because linkage in the cohort was strong. Among some 410 genotyped donors of the cohort, an average of approximately 240,000 unique TCR beta nucleotide sequences was sequenced per donor, of which about 19% were non-productive.

The cohort was made up of approximately 670 healthy bone marrow donors. Cohort members were all nominally healthy when sampled, although unrecorded immune exposures were likely present. The donor was CMV seronegative and belonged to the group of approximately 320 seronegative cohort members. Every donor gave a peripheral blood sample, and the peripheral blood mononuclear cells from that sample were used for TCR beta sequencing. Genomic DNA was extracted from the blood cell samples with the Qiagen DNeasy Blood Extraction Kit. Libraries were made using the immunoSEQ multiplex PCR assay. The multiplex PCR relied on a mix of 60 forward primers for TCR Vbeta segments and 13 reverse primers for TCR Jbeta segments. A multiplex PCR assay on genomic DNA amplified the CDR3 region of rearranged TCR beta genes. The amplified TCR beta libraries were sequenced on the Illumina HiSeq System as 87-base-pair reads. The authors processed their data as follows. Across the 500 to 850 repertoires, a later analysis counted roughly 84 million unique TCR beta chains, 9.5 million to 12 million of which were shared by at least two donors. A nearest-neighbor algorithm error-corrected the raw reads and collapsed the reads into unique sequences, merging closely related sequences to remove PCR and sequencing errors. CDR3 sequences were aligned to IMGT reference sequences to assign V, D and J gene segments. For a sequence to be retained, a match of at least six nucleotides to both a V gene segment and a J gene segment was required. A rearrangement counted as productive if the CDR3 had no stop codons and remained in frame with V and J, and every other rearrangement counted as non-productive. CDR3 was defined by IMGT convention, running from the second conserved V-encoded cysteine to the conserved J-encoded phenylalanine. Sequences without an unambiguous match to a single V gene segment were excluded from the earlier analysis of approximately 560 of the donors. In an earlier analysis of 587 of the donors, V segments were called functional above 56.7% productive rearrangements and were called segregating when the between-donor standard deviation exceeded 5%. A statistical classification framework was built for diagnosing cytomegalovirus status from the catalog of TCR beta chain sequences. In a later analysis, V and J genes were assigned by comparing TCR nucleotide sequences against IMGT/GENE-DB human TR gene sequences. Using the TCRdist pipeline, a later analysis assigned CDR3 sequences along with most-parsimonious VDJ recombination scenarios. In a later analysis, each TCR beta chain was defined by its CDR3 amino acid sequence together with its V-gene family, and reads without a unique V-gene family were excluded. To address suspected cross-contamination and a sequencing artifact, a later analysis removed roughly 640 highly shared, low-generation-probability nucleotide sequences. In a later analysis, a clonal expansion index for each public chain was calculated from normalized within-repertoire ranks of inferred template counts. A later analysis computed generation probabilities with a VDJ recombination model fitted to out-of-frame rearrangements, and checked the results against IGoR. Hypergeometric tests were used in a later analysis to score TCR-TCR, TCR-HLA and TCR-CMV co-occurrence, with a repertoire-size bias correction applied to the TCR pairs. False discovery rates were estimated in a later analysis by permuting HLA or CMV assignments 20 times. In a later analysis, co-occurring TCRs were grouped using DBSCAN, with TCRdist sequence similarity added in when clustering inside HLA-allele-positive subsets. Repertoires with fewer than 30,000 or more than 120,000 public chains were left out of co-occurrence clustering, as were about 5 repertoires with anomalous nucleotide sharing. Drawn from immuneACCESS, this table holds only the in-frame rearrangements with V and J called that TCRdb kept. Clones are partly lost; checked studies trace under half to an unresolved V gene and leave the rest unexplained. V and J calls and clone size follow that table, whereas D and trimming were derived from the DNA. Counted in this sample were under 200,000 clones; roughly 79% of them appeared once. The biggest ten clones account for around 14% of the sample.

For this clone: Its cognate antigen has yet to be identified. Qualities for individual bases were not recorded, and no much larger clone is one base off.

There are 16 amino acids in the CDR3, from cysteine to phenylalanine inclusive. The sequence is cut down to CDR3 DNA, 48 bases in frame from base 1. V is shortened by 0 bases, J by 3 bases, and the region joining them spans 13 bases. CDR1 and CDR2, looked up from the germline V gene, are SGHRS and YFSETQ. Findings and caveats that apply to the study as a whole: The classifier was reported to diagnose cytomegalovirus status with high specificity and sensitivity in both the original cohort and the validation cohort. The study listed 164 TCR beta chains as associated with cytomegalovirus. The cohort was sequenced for TCR beta chains only, and without alpha or paired-chain data the features that could be detected were limited. At a false discovery rate of 0.05, a later analysis linked 15,000 to 20,000 TCR beta sequences to specific HLA alleles. A cluster of highly shared sequence variants was judged likely to be a technical artifact of the sequencing pipeline. Several of the top co-occurrence clusters appeared to be linked to parvovirus B19, influenza, CMV and Epstein-Barr virus, according to a later analysis. An earlier analysis of some 590 of the donors showed that most TCR beta V segments appeared in productive rearrangements either about 90% or about 30% of the time, which broadly matched IMGT annotations. Most CMV-associated TCR beta chains appeared to be HLA-restricted in a later analysis, and the HLA associations seemed to be driven largely by CMV exposure. A further reported finding was that TCR beta sequences accurately predicted the HLA-A and HLA-B alleles for most subjects in the first cohort. Assigning TCR associations to individual alleles was difficult when HLA alleles, especially DR and DQ, strongly co-occurred. HLA typing was unavailable for some donors at each locus, so association tests used only the typed subset. In a later genetic analysis, a missense DCLRE1C variant was associated with V-gene and J-gene trimming of TCR beta chains, and the association was replicated in an independent cohort. A few of the identified cytomegalovirus-associated TCR beta chains were confirmed in vitro to be specific for cytomegalovirus antigens. Linkage disequilibrium might explain the correlated functional status among segregating V segments, but an unknown experimental factor could not be excluded. According to the authors, the approach could potentially be generalized to other disease states and immunological phenotypes. CMV serostatus was the only immune exposure information available for the cohort. In a later analysis, HLA-associated TCR beta chains were found to be more clonally expanded and to have lower generation probabilities than equally common non-associated chains. Across donors, most TCR sequences were observed very rarely, whereas some public TCRs were present in many individuals. Seventeen rarely observed V segments, including chromosome 9 orphons, were excluded from the earlier analysis of a few hundred of the donors because counts were too low. Presence/absence analyses assumed roughly uniform sequencing depth across donors, an assumption that may not hold. Some IMGT-functional V segments, including TRBV6-2 and TRBV6-3, could not be distinguished by the 87-base-pair reads and were therefore excluded. According to a later genetic analysis, donors in an Asian-associated ancestry cluster had fewer N-insertions in productive TCRs than the roughly 670-donor mean. In a later analysis, the rate of TCR association differed among HLA loci, with DRB1 alleles having the most associated TCRs and HLA-C alleles having the fewest.

This clonotype originated in a woman aged 50 to 65 in good health and CMV-seronegative. The sequencing sample was made of PBMCs. Here the chain combines TRBV5-1 and TRBJ2-1; the D segment could be TRBD2, given 5 matching bases. The DNA sequence reads TGCGCCAGCAGCTTGGGGTCGGGGAATATCTACAATGAGCAGTTCTTC. Its amino acids are CASSLGSGNIYNEQFF.